Listed below are T cell receptor beta chains from one sample, sequenced in a study of T cells in Graves' hyperthyroidism and ophthalmopathy. In TCRdb, the multiplex PCR reads were re-called with MiXCR into one record per CDR3 protein. The sample lists hundreds of thousands of distinct CDR3 sequences, 11% to 15% occurring once. Sequences were obtained from blood. The receptors derive from a woman aged 18-29 years with Graves' hyperthyroidism. CDR3s leave out the opening cysteine and the closing phenylalanine or tryptophan. The order of the fields is D gene, J gene, V gene, CDR3 protein. A D gene is named only where the DNA matches it firmly.

d_call: -
j_call: TRBJ1-1
v_call: TRBV6-1
cdr3_aa: ASSGRQNTEAF

d_call: -
j_call: TRBJ1-5
v_call: TRBV12-3/TRBV12-4
cdr3_aa: ASSLISNQPQH

d_call: TRBD1
j_call: TRBJ1-1
v_call: TRBV2
cdr3_aa: ASSRQGEGGTEAF

d_call: TRBD2
j_call: TRBJ2-2
v_call: TRBV6-1
cdr3_aa: ASSPRTSGGFGELF

d_call: -
j_call: TRBJ1-3
v_call: TRBV6-2/TRBV6-3
cdr3_aa: ASSYAGTTPGNTIY

d_call: -
j_call: TRBJ1-3
v_call: TRBV29-1
cdr3_aa: SANNGNTIY

d_call: -
j_call: TRBJ1-5
v_call: TRBV27
cdr3_aa: ASSWRGRNQPQH

d_call: TRBD2
j_call: TRBJ2-3
v_call: TRBV6-5
cdr3_aa: ASRLLASNTDTQY

d_call: -
j_call: TRBJ1-6
v_call: TRBV3-1
cdr3_aa: ASSPLRPNSPLH

d_call: TRBD2
j_call: TRBJ2-1
v_call: TRBV20-1
cdr3_aa: SATLAALGDEQF

d_call: -
j_call: TRBJ1-2
v_call: TRBV29-1
cdr3_aa: SFWTALYGYT

d_call: -
j_call: TRBJ2-3
v_call: TRBV20-1
cdr3_aa: SAPDTDTQY

d_call: TRBD2
j_call: TRBJ2-1
v_call: TRBV6-2/TRBV6-3
cdr3_aa: ASSYAGLAGKNNEQF

d_call: TRBD1
j_call: TRBJ2-1
v_call: TRBV20-1
cdr3_aa: SARPSRQGVLDEQF

d_call: -
j_call: TRBJ2-2
v_call: TRBV20-1
cdr3_aa: SAPRSYTGELF

d_call: -
j_call: TRBJ2-7
v_call: TRBV12-3/TRBV12-4
cdr3_aa: ASSLGGLFFEQY

d_call: TRBD1
j_call: TRBJ2-2
v_call: TRBV3-1
cdr3_aa: ASSSRQGVNGELF

d_call: TRBD1
j_call: TRBJ2-6
v_call: TRBV19
cdr3_aa: ASSPGQGNGANVLT

d_call: -
j_call: TRBJ2-7
v_call: TRBV2
cdr3_aa: ASYGPEGDPTYEQY

d_call: -
j_call: TRBJ2-7
v_call: TRBV7-9
cdr3_aa: ASSFLSYEQY

d_call: TRBD1
j_call: TRBJ2-7
v_call: TRBV18
cdr3_aa: ASSPGQVYEQY

d_call: -
j_call: TRBJ1-5
v_call: TRBV20-1
cdr3_aa: SAAQGLYSNQPQH

d_call: TRBD1
j_call: TRBJ1-2
v_call: TRBV12-3/TRBV12-4
cdr3_aa: ASSFGTGATNYGYT

d_call: -
j_call: TRBJ2-7
v_call: TRBV6-1
cdr3_aa: ASSEPDRDEQY

d_call: TRBD1
j_call: TRBJ1-5
v_call: TRBV6-2/TRBV6-3
cdr3_aa: ASHRGTGVRAQH

d_call: TRBD1
j_call: TRBJ1-1
v_call: TRBV7-2
cdr3_aa: ASSPRLWDRGDTEAF

d_call: -
j_call: TRBJ1-1
v_call: TRBV20-1
cdr3_aa: SAQSRPNTEAF